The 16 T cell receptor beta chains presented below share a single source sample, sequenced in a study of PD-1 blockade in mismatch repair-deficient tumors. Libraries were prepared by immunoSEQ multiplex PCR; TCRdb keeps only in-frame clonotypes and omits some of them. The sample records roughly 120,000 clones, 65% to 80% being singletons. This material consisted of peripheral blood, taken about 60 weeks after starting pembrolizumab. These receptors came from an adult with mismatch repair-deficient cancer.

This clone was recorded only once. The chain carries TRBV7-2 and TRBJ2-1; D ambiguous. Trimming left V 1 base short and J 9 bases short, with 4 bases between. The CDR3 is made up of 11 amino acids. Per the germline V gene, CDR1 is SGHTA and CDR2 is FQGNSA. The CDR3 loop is CASSLVGEQFF. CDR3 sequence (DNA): TGTGCCAGCAGCTTAGTTGGTGAGCAGTTCTTC.

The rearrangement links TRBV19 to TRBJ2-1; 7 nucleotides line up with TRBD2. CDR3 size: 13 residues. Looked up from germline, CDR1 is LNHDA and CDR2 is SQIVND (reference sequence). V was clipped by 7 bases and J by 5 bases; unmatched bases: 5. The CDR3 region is CASNRAGHNEQFF. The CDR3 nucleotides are TGTGCCAGTAATCGAGCGGGGCACAATGAGCAGTTCTTC.

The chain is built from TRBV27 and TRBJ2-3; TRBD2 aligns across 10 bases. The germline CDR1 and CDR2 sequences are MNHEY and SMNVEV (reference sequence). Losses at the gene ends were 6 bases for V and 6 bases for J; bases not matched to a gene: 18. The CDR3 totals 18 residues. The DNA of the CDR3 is TGTGCCAGCAGCCGAACTCGACTAGCGGGTGTCAGGTCCGATACGCAGTATTTT. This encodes CASSRTRLAGVRSDTQYF.

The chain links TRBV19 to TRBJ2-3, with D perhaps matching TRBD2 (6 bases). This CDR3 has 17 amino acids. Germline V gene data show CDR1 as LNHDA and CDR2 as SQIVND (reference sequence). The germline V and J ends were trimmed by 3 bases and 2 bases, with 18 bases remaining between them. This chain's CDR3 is CASSMRPGLLYTDTQYF. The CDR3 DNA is TGTGCCAGTAGTATGCGCCCGGGACTCTTATACACAGATACGCAGTATTTT.

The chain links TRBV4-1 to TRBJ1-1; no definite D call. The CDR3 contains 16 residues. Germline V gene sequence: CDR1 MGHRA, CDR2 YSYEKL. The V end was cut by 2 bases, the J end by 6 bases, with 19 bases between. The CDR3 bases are TGCGCCAGCAGCCAAAGACTCAGGTCTGTGGACCCTGAAGCTTTCTTT. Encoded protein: CASSQRLRSVDPEAFF.

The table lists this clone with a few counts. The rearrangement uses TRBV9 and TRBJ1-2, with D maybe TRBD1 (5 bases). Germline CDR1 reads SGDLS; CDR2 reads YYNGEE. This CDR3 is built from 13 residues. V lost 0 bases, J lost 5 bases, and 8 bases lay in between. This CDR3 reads CASSVDGGYGYTF. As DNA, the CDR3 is TGTGCCAGCAGCGTAGACGGGGGGTATGGCTACACCTTC. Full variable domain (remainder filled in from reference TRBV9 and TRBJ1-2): DSGVTQTPKHLITATGQRVTLRCSPRSGDLSVYWYQQSLDQGLQFLIQYYNGEERAKGNILERFSAQQFPDLHSELNLSSLELGDSALYFCASSVDGGYGYTFGSGTRLTVV.

The CDR3 loop is CASSFTGNEQFF. The CDR3 region has the DNA TGTGCCAGCAGCTTCACCGGGAATGAGCAGTTCTTC. The rearrangement joins TRBV7-2 to TRBJ2-1; no clear D gene. CDR3 length: 12 residues. CDR1 is SGHTA and CDR2 is FQGNSA in the germline V gene. V gave up 3 bases and J gave up 7 bases, with 7 bases separating them.

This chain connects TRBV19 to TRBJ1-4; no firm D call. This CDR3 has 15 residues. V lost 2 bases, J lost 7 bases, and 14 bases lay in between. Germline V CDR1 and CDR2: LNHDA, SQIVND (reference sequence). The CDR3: CASSISSGWGEKLFF. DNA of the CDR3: TGTGCCAGTAGTATATCGTCGGGATGGGGTGAAAAACTGTTTTTT. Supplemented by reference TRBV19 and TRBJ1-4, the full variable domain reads DGGITQSPKYLFRKEGQNVTLSCEQNLNHDAMYWYRQDPGQGLRLIYYSQIVNDFQKGDIAEGYSVSREKKESFPLTVTSAQKNPTAFYLCASSISSGWGEKLFFGSGTQLSVL.

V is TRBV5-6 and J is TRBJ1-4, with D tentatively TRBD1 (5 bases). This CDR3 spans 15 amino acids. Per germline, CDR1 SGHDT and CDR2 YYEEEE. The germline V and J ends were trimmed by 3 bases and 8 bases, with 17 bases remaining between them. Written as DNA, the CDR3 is TGTGCCAGCAGCTCCTTCCGGGACCAGATCGAAAAACTGTTTTTT. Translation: CASSSFRDQIEKLFF.

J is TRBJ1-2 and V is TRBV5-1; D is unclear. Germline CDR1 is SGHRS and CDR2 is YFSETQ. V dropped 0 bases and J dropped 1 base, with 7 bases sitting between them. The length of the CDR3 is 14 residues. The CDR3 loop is CASSLGPGNYGYTF. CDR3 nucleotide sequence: TGCGCCAGCAGCTTGGGGCCAGGTAACTATGGCTACACCTTC.

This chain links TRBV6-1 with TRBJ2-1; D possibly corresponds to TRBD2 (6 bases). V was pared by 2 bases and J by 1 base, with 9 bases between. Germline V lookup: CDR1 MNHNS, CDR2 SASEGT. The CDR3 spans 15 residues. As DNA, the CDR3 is TGTGCCAGCAGTGAACGGAGGGTTTCCTACAATGAGCAGTTCTTC. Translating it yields CASSERRVSYNEQFF.

This chain's CDR3 is CASQRGPLDQPQHF. DNA of the CDR3: TGTGCCTCCCAAAGAGGTCCCTTAGATCAGCCCCAGCATTTT. This sequence joins TRBV6-4 and TRBJ1-5; no definite D call. The CDR3 is 14 residues long. The germline V gene encodes CDR1 MRHNA and CDR2 SNTAGT. Trimming took 11 bases from V and 5 from J, leaving 19 bases between them.

CDR3 sequence (DNA): TGTGCCAGCATACAAGGGGCTAAGGAGTTCTTC. It is translated as CASIQGAKEFF. The gene calls are TRBV25-1 and TRBJ2-1, with D tentatively TRBD1 (5 bases). The germline CDR1 and CDR2 sequences are MGHDK and SYGVNS. Trimming removed 7 bases at V and 14 bases at J, with 15 bases between. The CDR3 length is 11 residues.

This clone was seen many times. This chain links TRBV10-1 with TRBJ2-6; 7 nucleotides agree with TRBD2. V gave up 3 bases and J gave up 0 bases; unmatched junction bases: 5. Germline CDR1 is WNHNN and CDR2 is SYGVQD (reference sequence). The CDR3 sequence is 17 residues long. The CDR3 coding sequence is TGCGCCAGCAGTGATCACGGGAGGCTCTCTGGGGCCAACGTCCTGACTTTC. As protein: CASSDHGRLSGANVLTF.

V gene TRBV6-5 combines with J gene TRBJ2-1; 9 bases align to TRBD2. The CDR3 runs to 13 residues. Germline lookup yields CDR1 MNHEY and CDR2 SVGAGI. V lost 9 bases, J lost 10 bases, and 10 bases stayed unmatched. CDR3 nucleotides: TGTGCCAGTGGCCTAGCTAGCGGGGCGGAGCAGTTCTTC. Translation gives CASGLASGAEQFF.

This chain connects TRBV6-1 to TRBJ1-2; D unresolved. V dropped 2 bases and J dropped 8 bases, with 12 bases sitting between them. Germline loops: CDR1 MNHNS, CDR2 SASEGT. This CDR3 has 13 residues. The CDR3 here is CASSEWSVGGYTF. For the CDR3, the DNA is TGTGCCAGCAGTGAATGGTCCGTGGGGGGCTACACCTTC.